This T cell receptor beta chain was observed in a study of control samples from healthy donors and cancer patients. Only one count was recorded for this clone. With V trimmed by 1 base and J by 3 bases, 2 bases remained unmatched. The CDR3 length is 14 residues. Germline CDR1 is MGHRA and CDR2 is YSYEKL. The table came from immunoSEQ multiplex PCR; TCRdb's copy has only in-frame clones and leaves some out. The table has more than 15,000 clones, 80% to 85% seen once. The source of this sequence is an elderly man with head and neck cancer. Sequenced material: PBMCs. V is TRBV4-1 and J is TRBJ1-2; TRBD1 aligns across 7 bases. In DNA, the CDR3 is TGCGCCAGCAGCCAAGCAACAGGGGACTATGGCTACACCTTC. This gives the protein CASSQATGDYGYTF.